The 28 T cell receptor beta chains listed next were all sequenced from one sample in a study of blood T cell repertoires in COVID-19. Repertoires were generated with immunoSEQ multiplex PCR, while TCRdb's copy carries only in-frame clones and drops some. The table has roughly 230,000 clones, about 90% seen once. Source material: peripheral blood. These receptors were taken from a woman aged 55-70 years with COVID-19, enrolled during active disease.

The chain links TRBV27 to TRBJ1-4; TRBD1 might be the D (6 bases). This CDR3 spans 13 amino acids. The V end lost 3 bases, the J end lost 10 bases, and 12 bases lay between the germline ends. CDR1 and CDR2 (germline): MNHEY, SMNVEV (reference sequence). CDR3 bases: TGTGCCAGCAGTTTGGGGGCCGAGGGAAAACTGTTTTTT. Translation: CASSLGAEGKLFF.

The chain couples TRBV5-4 to TRBJ2-4; TRBD1 agrees at 7 bases. The CDR3 contains 15 residues. Looked up from germline, CDR1 is SGHNT and CDR2 is YYREEE (reference sequence). V lost 2 bases and J lost 5; bases outside the gene matches: 7. The CDR3 region is CASSFRQGDENIQYF. The DNA for the CDR3 is TGTGCCAGCAGCTTCCGACAGGGAGACGAAAACATTCAGTACTTC.

V gene TRBV10-3 combines with J gene TRBJ1-1, with 11 bases matching TRBD1. CDR1 and CDR2 from the germline V gene are ENHRY and SYGVKD. With V trimmed by 10 bases and J by 5 bases, 3 bases remained unmatched. The CDR3 is made up of 12 amino acids. The CDR3 here is CATWDRGTEAFF. The CDR3, as DNA: TGTGCCACTTGGGACAGGGGGACTGAAGCTTTCTTT.

The CDR3 spells CASSRAGVTQYF. CDR3 nucleotides: TGTGCCAGCAGCCGCGCCGGGGTGACCCAGTACTTC. This chain connects TRBV14 to TRBJ2-5; possible D gene TRBD2, 5 bases. V was shortened by 4 bases and J by 7 bases, with 10 bases between the two germline ends. Germline values: CDR1 SGHDN, CDR2 FVKESK. The CDR3 runs 12 residues. The full variable domain, rest sourced from reference TRBV14 and TRBJ2-5, is EAGVTQFPSHSVIEKGQTVTLRCDPISGHDNLYWYRRVMGKEIKFLLHFVKESKQDESGMPNNRFLAERTGGTYSTLKVQPAELEDSGVYFCASSRAGVTQYFGPGTRLLVL.

This chain joins TRBV7-3 and TRBJ2-1; the D gene is possibly TRBD1 (5 bases). The length of the CDR3 is 14 residues. V lost 2 bases, J lost 5 bases, and 10 bases lay in between. CDR1 is SGHTA, CDR2 FQGTGA, per germline. CDR3 sequence: CASSLGYRHNEQFF. The CDR3 DNA reads TGTGCCAGCAGCTTAGGTTACAGGCACAATGAGCAGTTCTTC.

The sample holds a few counts of this clone. The chain recombines TRBV5-1 with TRBJ1-2, with TRBD1 matching over 9 bases. J lost 8 bases, V lost 4 bases, and 15 bases had no gene match. Germline V gene lookup returns CDR1 SGHRS and CDR2 YFSETQ. This CDR3 contains 16 residues. The CDR3 reads CASSLGDRGQGSGYTF. The CDR3 region has the DNA TGCGCCAGCAGCCTAGGGGACCGTGGACAGGGGAGCGGCTACACCTTC.

V is TRBV6-2 or TRBV6-3 and J is TRBJ1-5, with a possible D match to TRBD1 (5 bases). CDR3 size: 15 residues. Germline loops: CDR1 MNHEY, CDR2 SVGEGT. Trimming shortened V by 5 bases and J by 4 bases, and 15 bases separated the two germline ends. The CDR3 bases are TGTGCCAGCAGTCCCATTGGGGGAGGGAATCAGCCCCAGCATTTT. Protein: CASSPIGGGNQPQHF.

On this clone itself: At one end, the junction sequence differs from germline, possibly due to a read error. The V and J genes are TRBV5-1 and TRBJ2-2, with 9 bases identical to TRBD1. Per the germline V gene, CDR1 is SGHRS and CDR2 is YFSETQ. There are 14 residues in the CDR3. The CDR3 nucleotides are TGCGCCAGCAGTTTGGACAGGGGCACCGGGGAGCTGTTTTTT. It encodes CASSLDRGTGELFF.

The chain joins TRBV19 to TRBJ1-5, with D tentatively TRBD1 (6 bases). There are 13 residues in the CDR3. Trimming removed 6 bases at V and 6 bases at J, with 12 bases between. CDR1 is LNHDA and CDR2 is SQIVND in the germline V gene (reference sequence). CDR3 DNA: TGTGCCAGTAGGGCCAGGGGCGGTCAGCCCCAGCATTTT. It yields the protein CASRARGGQPQHF. Drawing the rest from reference TRBV19 and TRBJ1-5, the complete variable domain is DGGITQSPKYLFRKEGQNVTLSCEQNLNHDAMYWYRQDPGQGLRLIYYSQIVNDFQKGDIAEGYSVSREKKESFPLTVTSAQKNPTAFYLCASRARGGQPQHFGDGTRLSIL.

A remark on this clone: An end of the junction differs from the germline gene, which may be a read error. CDR3 in DNA: TGCGCCAGCAGCCAACAAGGTGGCGGGGGAAGTTGGAAGCAGCACTTC. Its protein product is CASSQQGGGGSWKQHF. The J gene is TRBJ2-7, the V gene TRBV4-3; 7 nucleotides agree with TRBD2. CDR3 length: 16 residues. Germline-derived CDR1 and CDR2 are LGHNA and YSLEER.

The chain employs TRBV7-3 and TRBJ1-1; possibly TRBD1 for D (6 bases). With 4 bases removed from V and 3 bases from J, the gap between germline ends came to 9 bases. Germline CDR1 and CDR2: SGHTA and FQGTGA. The CDR3 has 13 residues. The CDR3 is CASSWTVDTEAFF. CDR3 sequence (DNA): TGTGCCAGCAGCTGGACAGTGGACACTGAAGCTTTCTTT.

This clone was observed once. The J gene is TRBJ2-3, the V gene TRBV3-1 (or the pseudogene TRBV3-2); 7 positions match TRBD1. The CDR3 length is 15 residues. V trimming: 0 bases; J trimming: 4 bases; junction bases outside the gene matches: 4. CDR1 and CDR2 from the germline V gene are LGHDT and YNNKEL (reference sequence). CDR3 nucleotide sequence: TGTGCCAGCAGCCAAGATGGGCAGGGGGCAGATACGCAGTATTTT. Translation: CASSQDGQGADTQYF.

The count of this clone is one. The rearrangement links TRBV3-1 (or the pseudogene TRBV3-2) to TRBJ1-2; 8 bases fit TRBD1. The V gene's germline CDR1 is LGHDT and CDR2 YNNKEL (reference sequence). V shed 3 bases and J 0 bases; nucleotides not matched to a gene: 6. The CDR3 contains 16 residues. CDR3 nucleotides: TGTGCCAGCAGCCACGGACAGGGCAGCGCTAACTATGGCTACACCTTC. It specifies CASSHGQGSANYGYTF.

The chain couples TRBV27 to TRBJ1-4; the D is unclear. Germline CDR1 is MNHEY and CDR2 is SMNVEV (reference sequence). V was trimmed by 8 bases and J by 8 bases, leaving 6 bases between them. The CDR3 is made up of 10 amino acids. The CDR3 reads CASPREKLFF. The CDR3 DNA sequence: TGTGCCAGCCCGAGGGAAAAACTGTTTTTT. The entire variable domain, with the rest obtained from reference TRBV27 and TRBJ1-4, is as follows: EAQVTQNPRYLITVTGKKLTVTCSQNMNHEYMSWYRQDPGLGLRQIYYSMNVEVTDKGDVPEGYKVSRKEKRNFPLILESPSPNQTSLYFCASPREKLFFGSGTQLSVL.

Written as DNA, the CDR3 is TGTGCCAGCAGCCAAGAGGCGCTAGAGACTGAAGCTTTCTTT. Translation gives CASSQEALETEAFF. This chain links TRBV4-2 with TRBJ1-1; the D is unclear. V was cut by 0 bases and J by 5 bases, with 10 bases left in between. The CDR3 is 14 residues long. Germline CDR1 and CDR2: LGHNA and YNFKEQ.

The rearrangement links TRBV21-1 to TRBJ1-5; no DNA check was done on the table's D call, TRBD1. TRBV21-1 is a listed pseudogene. This CDR3 region has 12 residues. The CDR3 DNA sequence: TGTGCCAGCAGCGACAGGCATCAGCCCCAGCATTTT. Amino acids: CASSDRHQPQHF.

The CDR3 here is CASSKGEGVQTEAFF. Written as DNA, the CDR3 is TGTGCCAGCAGCAAAGGCGAGGGGGTCCAGACTGAAGCTTTCTTT. The gene calls are TRBV21-1 and TRBJ1-1; the DNA was not compared with TRBD1, the D call given in the table. TRBV21-1 constitutes a pseudogene. CDR3 length: 15 amino acids.

The V call is TRBV5-5, the J call TRBJ1-2; D is uncertain. The CDR3 loop spans 15 amino acids. The V gene lost 1 base and the J gene lost 4 bases, with 14 bases spanning the gap. Germline-derived CDR1 and CDR2 are SGHKS and YYEKEE (reference sequence). The CDR3 loop is CASSLSDVAGYGYTF. The CDR3, as DNA: TGTGCCAGCAGCTTGTCCGACGTGGCGGGCTATGGCTACACCTTC. Drawing the rest from reference TRBV5-5 and TRBJ1-2, the complete variable domain is DAGVTQSPTHLIKTRGQQVTLRCSPISGHKSVSWYQQVLGQGPQFIFQYYEKEERGRGNFPDRFSARQFPNYSSELNVNALLLGDSALYLCASSLSDVAGYGYTFGSGTRLTVV.

The CDR3 nucleotides read TGTGCCATCGGGACAGGGGGTAGAGCTAACTATGGCTACACCTTC. Its translation: CAIGTGGRANYGYTF. This sequence joins TRBV10-3 and TRBJ1-2, with TRBD1 matching 11 bases. V dropped 8 bases and J dropped 0; count of bases not matched to a gene: 5. The CDR3 totals 15 residues. Germline V gene sequence: CDR1 ENHRY, CDR2 SYGVKD.

This chain connects TRBV15 to TRBJ1-2; D unresolved. Trimming cost V 1 base and J 4 bases, with 10 bases left between them. The CDR3 length is 14 residues. CDR1 LNHNV and CDR2 YYDKDF come from the germline V gene (reference sequence). As DNA, the CDR3 is TGTGCCACCAGCAGAGGCCGGGATAGCTATGGCTACACCTTC. It yields the protein CATSRGRDSYGYTF. The entire variable domain, with the rest obtained from reference TRBV15 and TRBJ1-2, is as follows: DAMVIQNPRYQVTQFGKPVTLSCSQTLNHNVMYWYQQKSSQAPKLLFHYYDKDFNNEADTPDNFQSRRPNTSFCFLDIRSPGLGDTAMYLCATSRGRDSYGYTFGSGTRLTVV.

The chain links TRBV19 to TRBJ1-4; no definite D call. Germline V gives CDR1 LNHDA, CDR2 SQIVND (reference sequence). The CDR3 covers 13 residues. Deletions cut 7 bases from V and 8 bases from J, with 14 bases between. In DNA form, the CDR3 reads TGTGCCAGTATGGCGGTGGCCGAGGAAAAACTGTTTTTT. The encoded protein is CASMAVAEEKLFF.

This sequence joins TRBV4-3 and TRBJ1-1, with a weak D call TRBD1 (6 bases). The V end was cut by 0 bases, the J end by 3 bases, with 11 bases between. This CDR3 is built from 15 residues. CDR1 and CDR2 (germline): LGHNA, YSLEER. DNA for the CDR3: TGCGCCAGCAGCCAAGATCAGGGGTTGGACACTGAAGCTTTCTTT. It is translated as CASSQDQGLDTEAFF.

J is TRBJ1-1 and V is TRBV10-3; 7 nucleotides line up with TRBD1. Germline CDR1 is ENHRY and CDR2 is SYGVKD. The junction had 11 bases not matched to a gene; V was cut back by 5 bases and J by 5 bases. The CDR3 sequence is 15 residues long. The CDR3 coding sequence is TGTGCCATCAGTCGAACAGGGGTGAAGGTGACTGAAGCTTTCTTT. This translates into CAISRTGVKVTEAFF.

This chain uses TRBV27 with TRBJ2-7; the match to TRBD2 covers 15 bases. The CDR3 has 13 amino acids. Germline-derived CDR1 and CDR2 are MNHEY and SMNVEV (reference sequence). Losses at the gene ends were 10 bases for V and 5 bases for J; bases not matched to a gene: 3. CDR3 region: CATGLAGGNEQYF. DNA of the CDR3: TGTGCCACCGGACTAGCGGGGGGGAACGAGCAGTACTTC.

The chain uses TRBV19 and TRBJ2-7; 12 bases are shared with TRBD1. This CDR3 has 15 residues. J gave up 4 bases and V 4 bases, and 5 bases lay outside the gene matches. The germline V gene has CDR1 LNHDA and CDR2 SQIVND (reference sequence). The CDR3 spells CASSTGTGGLYEQYF. As DNA, the CDR3 is TGTGCCAGTAGTACGGGGACAGGGGGCCTTTACGAGCAGTACTTC.

The chain is built from TRBV18 and TRBJ1-1; D perhaps matches TRBD1 (6 bases). This CDR3 has 14 amino acids. Germline V gene lookup returns CDR1 KGHSH and CDR2 LQKENI. Trimming left V 1 base short and J 3 bases short, with 9 bases between. In nucleotides, the CDR3 is TGTGCCAGCTCACCACGCGCAGGGGACACTGAAGCTTTCTTT. Amino acids: CASSPRAGDTEAFF.

The V and J genes are TRBV5-5 and TRBJ1-2; 9 bases map to TRBD1. Trimming removed 4 bases from V and 4 bases from J; junction bases left unmatched: 8. The CDR3 contains 15 residues. Looked up from germline, CDR1 is SGHKS and CDR2 is YYEKEE (reference sequence). The CDR3 DNA reads TGTGCCAGCAGCCATATACAGGGGGCAGGCTATGGCTACACCTTC. Its protein product is CASSHIQGAGYGYTF.

The chain carries TRBV19 and TRBJ2-7, with 10 bases matching TRBD1. The germline CDR1 and CDR2 sequences are LNHDA and SQIVND (reference sequence). After removal of 6 bases from V and 6 bases from J, the junction contained 11 bases not matched to a gene. The CDR3 covers 15 residues. CDR3 loop: CASRPSGTGVGEQYF. The CDR3 region has the DNA TGTGCCAGTAGACCATCCGGGACAGGGGTGGGCGAGCAGTACTTC.